What follows are 15 T cell receptor beta chains derived from one specimen sequenced in a study of blood T cell repertoires in COVID-19. Using immunoSEQ multiplex PCR, the repertoire was profiled, and TCRdb retains in-frame clones only, with some absent. The sample holds more than 150,000 clones, about 85% seen once. The sequenced material came from peripheral blood. Receptors were obtained from a woman of 80 years or more with acute or convalescent COVID-19.

The rearrangement uses TRBV7-9 and TRBJ1-1; maybe TRBD1 (6 bases). The CDR3 runs 15 residues. CDR1 and CDR2 from the germline V gene are SEHNR and FQNEAQ (reference sequence). V was shortened by 5 bases and J by 4 bases, with 17 bases between the two germline ends. CDR3 amino acids: CASSERQALGTEAFF. In DNA, the CDR3 is TGTGCCAGCAGCGAAAGACAGGCGCTCGGCACTGAAGCTTTCTTT.

A few counts support this clone. V gene TRBV9 combines with J gene TRBJ1-6; tentatively, D is TRBD1 (6 bases). The V and J ends lost 4 bases and 0 bases respectively, with 11 bases between them. CDR3 length: 16 amino acids. The germline V gene has CDR1 SGDLS and CDR2 YYNGEE. Here the CDR3 DNA reads TGTGCCAGCAGCTTTACAGGGAGCTCCTATAATTCACCCCTCCACTTT. Encoded protein: CASSFTGSSYNSPLHF. Full variable domain (outside the CDR3, taken from reference TRBV9 and TRBJ1-6): DSGVTQTPKHLITATGQRVTLRCSPRSGDLSVYWYQQSLDQGLQFLIQYYNGEERAKGNILERFSAQQFPDLHSELNLSSLELGDSALYFCASSFTGSSYNSPLHFGNGTRLTVT.

This chain uses TRBV28 with TRBJ1-2, with unresolved D. Looked up from germline, CDR1 is MDHEN and CDR2 is SYDVKM. CDR3 length: 12 residues. V lost 6 bases to trimming and J lost 4 bases, with 9 bases between them. The CDR3 protein is CASRGELYGYTF. DNA for the CDR3: TGTGCCAGCAGGGGAGAGCTCTATGGCTACACCTTC.

This clone was seen only a few times. The chain is built from TRBV7-9 and TRBJ1-4; maybe TRBD1 (5 bases). Trimming took off 1 base at V and 7 bases at J, with 10 bases between the two ends. CDR3 size: 14 residues. Germline CDR1 is SEHNR and CDR2 is FQNEAQ (reference sequence). CDR3 nucleotides: TGTGCCAGCAGCTTAGTCGCGGGGGTTGAAAAACTGTTTTTT. Encoded protein: CASSLVAGVEKLFF. The full variable domain, in which reference TRBV7-9 and TRBJ1-4 provide the parts outside the CDR3, is DTGVSQNPRHKITKRGQNVTFRCDPISEHNRLYWYRQTLGQGPEFLTYFQNEAQLEKSRLLSDRFSAERPKGSFSTLEIQRTEQGDSAMYLCASSLVAGVEKLFFGSGTQLSVL.

A few counts support this clone. The rearrangement links TRBV9 to TRBJ2-3, with 7 bases identical to TRBD1. This CDR3 contains 16 residues. Trimming removed 2 bases from V and 3 bases from J; junction bases left unmatched: 9. Germline CDR1 is SGDLS and CDR2 is YYNGEE. The CDR3 region has the DNA TGTGCCAGCAGCGTCCCGCAGGCAGGGGGAACAGATACGCAGTATTTT. Protein: CASSVPQAGGTDTQYF. The variable domain in full, with the rest retrieved from reference TRBV9 and TRBJ2-3, is DSGVTQTPKHLITATGQRVTLRCSPRSGDLSVYWYQQSLDQGLQFLIQYYNGEERAKGNILERFSAQQFPDLHSELNLSSLELGDSALYFCASSVPQAGGTDTQYFGPGTRLTVL.

V usage is TRBV9 and J usage is TRBJ1-6; D may be TRBD1 (6 bases). V dropped 3 bases and J dropped 7 bases, with 8 bases sitting between them. This CDR3 spans 13 amino acids. Germline V gives CDR1 SGDLS, CDR2 YYNGEE. The CDR3 bases are TGTGCCAGCAGCGGGGACATGAATTCACCCCTCCACTTT. This encodes CASSGDMNSPLHF.

V is TRBV7-9 and J is TRBJ2-2; 10 bases line up with TRBD2. From germline, CDR1 is SEHNR and CDR2 FQNEAQ (reference sequence). CDR3 length: 17 amino acids. Unmatched junction bases numbered 12, after V lost 7 bases and J lost 4 bases. The CDR3 sequence is CASTHMTAGGPTGELFF. The CDR3 DNA is TGTGCCAGCACCCATATGACAGCGGGAGGGCCCACCGGGGAGCTGTTTTTT.

The chain uses TRBV7-9 and TRBJ2-1, with a tentative D call TRBD1 (6 bases). The CDR3 loop spans 11 amino acids. V shed 1 base and J shed 14 bases, with 9 bases lying between them. The germline CDR1 and CDR2 sequences are SEHNR and FQNEAQ (reference sequence). CDR3 amino acids: CASSLGQAEFF. The DNA of the CDR3 is TGTGCCAGCAGCTTAGGACAGGCGGAGTTCTTC.

The chain has TRBV7-9 and TRBJ1-2; possible D gene TRBD1, 6 bases. Trimming removed 1 base from V and 2 bases from J, with 11 bases in between. Looked up from germline, CDR1 is SEHNR and CDR2 is FQNEAQ (reference sequence). The CDR3 has 15 amino acids. DNA for the CDR3: TGTGCCAGCAGCTTAGACGTCCAGGGGAACTATGGCTACACCTTC. Amino acid sequence: CASSLDVQGNYGYTF.

The sample holds a few counts of this clone. The chain employs TRBV7-9 and TRBJ1-5; 7 bases agree with TRBD1. Germline V gene lookup returns CDR1 SEHNR and CDR2 FQNEAQ (reference sequence). V was pared by 4 bases and J by 3 bases, with 12 bases of the junction left unmatched. This CDR3 contains 17 residues. CDR3: CASSSPNRGSDNQPQHF. The CDR3 DNA reads as TGTGCCAGCAGCTCCCCCAACAGGGGTAGCGACAATCAGCCCCAGCATTTT.

This chain uses TRBV4-3 with TRBJ1-6; 8 bases line up with TRBD1. Germline V gene sequence: CDR1 LGHNA, CDR2 YSLEER. The trim removed 1 base at V and 7 bases at J, leaving 12 bases unmatched. This CDR3 is 18 amino acids long. The CDR3 coding sequence is TGCGCCAGCAGCCAAGCCGCACGGGCAGGGGGCCGCAATTCACCCCTCCACTTT. The encoded protein is CASSQAARAGGRNSPLHF.

In its sample, this clone was seen a few times. The V gene is TRBV7-6, the J gene TRBJ2-2; 7 nucleotides align to TRBD1. The CDR3 spans 16 residues. Germline lookup yields CDR1 SGHVS and CDR2 FNYEAQ. The J segment lost 0 bases and the V segment lost 8 bases, leaving 9 bases of the junction unmatched. For the CDR3, the DNA is TGTGCCAGCGGTGATCAGGGACAGACGAACACCGGGGAGCTGTTTTTT. Translation: CASGDQGQTNTGELFF.

This rearrangement joins TRBV2 to TRBJ2-1; 9 nucleotides align to TRBD1. Germline assignment: CDR1 SNHLY and CDR2 FYNNEI. The CDR3 is made up of 14 amino acids. Losses at the gene ends were 6 bases for V and 5 bases for J; bases not matched to a gene: 5. The CDR3 DNA reads TGTGCCAGCAGATACAGGGGGCCCCACAATGAGCAGTTCTTC. Protein: CASRYRGPHNEQFF. Full variable domain (missing parts from reference TRBV2 and TRBJ2-1): EPEVTQTPSHQVTQMGQEVILRCVPISNHLYFYWYRQILGQKVEFLVSFYNNEISEKSEIFDDQFSVERPDGSNFTLKIRSTKLEDSAMYFCASRYRGPHNEQFFGPGTRLTVL.

The chain has TRBV12-5 and TRBJ1-5; D uncertain. The CDR3 sequence is 12 residues long. The V and J ends lost 6 bases and 9 bases respectively, with 12 bases between them. The germline CDR1 and CDR2 sequences are LGHNT and FRNRAP. The CDR3 DNA reads as TGTGCTAGTGGCCCCCCGACGGGGCCCCAGCATTTT. This translates into CASGPPTGPQHF.

This clone was detected a few times. This specimen includes other DNA sequences encoding the same CDR3. This chain links TRBV12-3 or TRBV12-4 with TRBJ1-5, with unresolved D. This CDR3 contains 12 residues. V lost 3 bases, J lost 7 bases, and 7 bases lay in between. CDR3 coding DNA: TGTGCCAGCAGTTTGTCAGGACAGCCCCAGCATTTT. Translated, it gives CASSLSGQPQHF.